A selection of T cell receptor beta chains follows, all from one sample in a study of T cell repertoires in cytomegalovirus infection. One entry per CDR3 protein, called by TCRdb with MiXCR from the reads. The sample records 150,000 to 200,000 distinct CDR3 sequences, roughly a fifth being singletons. The sequencing sample was made of PBMCs. These receptor sequences come from a human donor in good health (CMV status not recorded). Some clones in this sample may be carry-over from other donors' samples. Both conserved end residues are trimmed from each CDR3. A D gene is named only where the DNA matches it firmly. Size tells how often a clone was seen (once, few, many) or the class of an expanded clone, and some rows leave it out.

V gene | clone size | D gene | CDR3 protein
TRBV5-6 | few | TRBD1 | ASSTTGGLETQY
TRBV7-3 | few | NA | ASSPWGPLGELF
TRBV7-9 | few | TRBD1 | ASSLPGQVNEQF
TRBV20-1 | NA | NA | SAPLGGEGYGYT
TRBV7-8 | many | TRBD2 | ASSLMAGGPYEQY
TRBV7-2 | many | NA | ASSRGAGDTEAF
TRBV20-1 | NA | NA | SAGRAQGTEAF
TRBV7-9 | many | NA | ASSADDRTEAF
TRBV7-8 | many | TRBD1 | ASRPGTGGLKGTEAF
TRBV28 | NA | TRBD2 | ASSFTGLAGGPGETQY
TRBV28 | many | NA | ASSPHGAQGQNTEAF
TRBV4-2 | NA | NA | ASSQEGREETQY
TRBV7-8 | many | NA | ASSRRGTGELF
TRBV12-5 | NA | TRBD1 | ASGLGRTGLGYGYT
TRBV15 | many | NA | ATSRVTRGSRDQYGYT
TRBV28 | NA | NA | ASSSPETQY
TRBV28 | NA | TRBD1 | ASRSRTGLRNEQF
TRBV12-3/TRBV12-4 | NA | NA | ASSSRTPETQY
TRBV25-1 | NA | NA | ASSELGSAGVAADRNRETQY
TRBV4-1 | few | NA | ASSQGLTRGIYGYT
TRBV11-1 | NA | NA | ASSSVQTMGAEAF
TRBV5-4 | few | NA | ASSLVGREVSPLH
TRBV6-5 | few | NA | ASTPSDPVTYGYT
TRBV7-3 | NA | NA | ASSPMAFTDTQY
TRBV7-9 | NA | TRBD1 | ASSTSEWDRGQGYGYT
TRBV19 | NA | NA | ASSIVRAETQY
TRBV28 | many | NA | ASSLRTRQNIQY
TRBV6-6 | NA | NA | ASSYTISNTEAF
TRBV7-8 | NA | TRBD2 | ASRLAGVLTPLDYEQY